The 12 T cell receptor beta chains given below trace back to one sample, sequenced in a study of cytomegalovirus exposure and HLA in healthy donors (dated by TCRdb to 2016 to 2017). Library preparation was by the immunoSEQ multiplex PCR assay. For the multiplex PCR, a mixture combining 60 forward primers for TCR Vbeta segments and 13 reverse primers for TCR Jbeta segments was used. TCRdb limited this immuneACCESS table to in-frame rearrangements with V and J called. A share of clones is missing; checked studies link under half to unresolved V genes, and the rest is unexplained. The sample profile shows over 200,000 clones; 82% of them were found once. The ten largest clones represent around 6% of the sample. Sequenced input: PBMCs. These receptors were obtained from a middle-aged man in good health and CMV-seropositive.

DNA for the CDR3: TGTGCCAGCAGCGCGTACCCAGGCACTAGCGGGACCTACGAGCAGTACGTC. It yields the protein CASSAYPGTSGTYEQYV. The chain combines TRBV11-3 with TRBJ2-7, with 10 bases aligning to TRBD2. The CDR3 runs to 17 residues. V gave up 5 bases and J gave up 2 bases; unmatched junction bases: 12. Germline lookup yields CDR1 SGHNT and CDR2 YENEEA.

The chain recombines TRBV7-3 with TRBJ2-1, with 7 bases that match TRBD1. Germline V gene lookup returns CDR1 SGHTA and CDR2 FQGTGA. The junction had 8 bases not matched to a gene; V was cut back by 5 bases and J by 16 bases. The CDR3 length is 11 residues. The CDR3 DNA follows: TGTGCCAGCAGCCCAGGACAGGTCCTTTTCTTC. This encodes CASSPGQVLFF.

In nucleotides, the CDR3 is TGCGCCAGCAGAGACGAGGGGGTCGATGAGCAGTTCTTC. This encodes CASRDEGVDEQFF. This chain joins TRBV10-1 and TRBJ2-1; maybe TRBD1 (6 bases). Germline loops: CDR1 WNHNN, CDR2 SYGVQD (reference sequence). The CDR3 extends over 13 amino acids. Trimming pared 6 bases from V and 8 bases from J, leaving 14 bases between.

The chain employs TRBV7-9 and TRBJ2-1; 7 nucleotides line up with TRBD2. Germline V CDR1 and CDR2: SEHNR, FQNEAQ (reference sequence). The J segment lost 6 bases and the V segment lost 4 bases, leaving 21 bases of the junction unmatched. The CDR3 has 19 amino acids. The CDR3 region has the DNA TGTGCCAGCAGCTCCCATTATGGGCGACCGGGACTATTCGCCAATGAGCAGTTCTTC. This sequence encodes CASSSHYGRPGLFANEQFF.

The chain combines TRBV7-2 with TRBJ2-7; 7 nucleotides match TRBD1. The V gene end was trimmed by 5 bases and the J gene end by 6 bases; junction bases not matched to a gene: 4. Per germline, CDR1 SGHTA and CDR2 FQGNSA. The CDR3 covers 12 residues. CDR3 DNA sequence: TGTGCCAGCAGCCCCAACAGGGGCGAGCAGTACTTC. This encodes CASSPNRGEQYF.

The rearrangement links TRBV15 to TRBJ1-5; D is perhaps TRBD1 (5 bases). Trimming left V 2 bases short and J 2 bases short, with 16 bases between. The CDR3 is 17 amino acids. Germline V gene sequence: CDR1 LNHNV, CDR2 YYDKDF (reference sequence). CDR3 sequence (DNA): TGTGCCACCAGCAGATCCCATGCAGGGCTTGGCAATCAGCCCCAGCATTTT. Protein product: CATSRSHAGLGNQPQHF.

About this clone: The junction departs from germline at one end; a sequencing error may be responsible. The rearrangement joins TRBV5-1 to TRBJ2-3; 12 bases agree with TRBD1. This CDR3 contains 16 residues. CDR1 is SGHRS, CDR2 YFSETQ, per germline. The CDR3 region has the DNA TGCGCCAGCAGCTGGGGGACAGGGGGCGGAAGAGATGCGCAGTATTTT. It encodes CASSWGTGGGRDAQYF.

The chain carries TRBV30 and TRBJ1-3; 7 nucleotides align to TRBD1. The trim removed 2 bases at V and 3 bases at J, leaving 7 bases unmatched. In germline, CDR1 is GTSNPN, CDR2 SVGIG (reference sequence). The CDR3 spans 15 residues. CDR3 region: CAWSPQGYGGNTIYF. The CDR3 nucleotides are TGTGCCTGGAGTCCACAGGGGTATGGTGGAAACACCATATATTTT. Using reference TRBV30 and TRBJ1-3 for the parts outside the CDR3, the full variable domain is SQTIHQWPATLVQPVGSPLSLECTVEGTSNPNLYWYRQAAGRGLQLLFYSVGIGQISSEVPQNLSASRPQDRQFILSSKKLLLSDSGFYLCAWSPQGYGGNTIYFGEGSWLTVV.

The gene calls are TRBV18 and TRBJ2-3, with 13 bases lining up with TRBD2. Germline V gene data show CDR1 as KGHSH and CDR2 as LQKENI. Losses at the gene ends were 8 bases for V and 2 bases for J; bases not matched to a gene: 19. CDR3 length: 20 residues. CDR3 sequence reads: CASSYVSRTSGSGVTDTQYF. In DNA form, the CDR3 reads TGTGCCAGCAGCTACGTGTCCAGGACTAGCGGGAGTGGGGTCACAGATACGCAGTATTTT.

The V and J genes are TRBV5-4 and TRBJ2-5, with 10 bases that match TRBD1. Germline CDR1 and CDR2: SGHNT and YYREEE (reference sequence). J was trimmed by 4 bases and V by 5 bases; bases with no gene match: 5. CDR3 length equals 14 residues. DNA of the CDR3: TGTGCCAGCAGTCCCGGGACAGGGGCAGAGACCCAGTACTTC. This gives the protein CASSPGTGAETQYF. Drawing the rest from reference TRBV5-4 and TRBJ2-5, the complete variable domain is ETGVTQSPTHLIKTRGQQVTLRCSSQSGHNTVSWYQQALGQGPQFIFQYYREEENGRGNFPPRFSGLQFPNYSSELNVNALELDDSALYLCASSPGTGAETQYFGPGTRLLVL.

The genes are TRBV19 and TRBJ1-1; TRBD1 matches 8 bases. V lost 7 bases to trimming and J lost 5 bases; unmatched junction nucleotides: 6. In germline, CDR1 is LNHDA, CDR2 SQIVND (reference sequence). The CDR3 runs 13 residues. In nucleotides, the CDR3 is TGTGCCAGTAAGACAGGGGCAGGGACTGAAGCTTTCTTT. It encodes CASKTGAGTEAFF.

V gene TRBV11-3 combines with J gene TRBJ2-4; D possibly corresponds to TRBD1 (6 bases). Germline CDR1 reads SGHNT; CDR2 reads YENEEA. CDR3 size: 14 residues. With 8 bases removed from V and 1 base from J, the gap between germline ends came to 12 bases. This CDR3 is CASSQGMAKNIQYF. The DNA for the CDR3 is TGTGCCAGCTCTCAGGGGATGGCCAAAAACATTCAGTACTTC. The full variable domain, rest sourced from reference TRBV11-3 and TRBJ2-4, is EAGVVQSPRYKIIEKKQPVAFWCNPISGHNTLYWYLQNLGQGPELLIRYENEEAVDDSQLPKDRFSAERLKGVDSTLKIQPAELGDSAVYLCASSQGMAKNIQYFGAGTRLSVL.